What follows is one T cell receptor (beta chain) and its context. The sample holds one count of this clone. No cognate antigen has been identified for it. No per-base quality is available; no much larger clone lies one base away. This entry belongs to a study of OX40 agonist ivuxolimab in advanced cancers. For context, the study as a whole: Ivuxolimab was a fully human IgG2 agonistic monoclonal antibody targeting the costimulatory receptor OX40 (CD134). Peripheral TCRbeta sequencing was intended to test whether TCR sequence diversity was altered and clonal T-cell expansion was caused by ivuxolimab. Of the approximately 50 patients in dose escalation, around 20 had hepatocellular carcinoma, some 15 had melanoma, 9 had renal cell carcinoma and 9 had head and neck cancer. Three dose-escalation patients achieved partial responses, one with hepatocellular carcinoma and two with cutaneous melanoma. The monotherapy dose-escalation portion (N of about 49 patients) of the phase I ivuxolimab trial is reported in the paper. Intravenous ivuxolimab was administered to patients every 2 weeks at six dose levels: 0.01, 0.1, 0.3, 1.5, 3 and 10 mg/kg. The dose-escalation cohort was around 84% male with a mean age of about 65 years, ranging from roughly 23 to 85. Prior anti-PD-1, anti-PD-L1 or anti-CTLA-4 therapy was permitted, and checkpoint inhibitors had been received by 40% to 50% of dose-escalation patients. General conclusions and limits of the study: Low levels of normalized T-cell clonal expansion were also seen in some patients who did not respond. Partial responders in the 0.1-3.0 mg/kg groups had among the lowest normalized peripheral clonal expansion, especially among CD8+ T cells. After ivuxolimab, CD8+ T cells had more expanded clones than CD4+ T cells on average. Clonal expansion of both CD4+ and CD8+ blood T cells was observed from baseline to week 6 at doses 0.1 to 3.0 mg/kg. Antigen specificity was not determined for the clonally expanded peripheral T cells.

Ends trimmed: V by 6 bases, J by 2 bases; bases unmatched to a gene: 6. The germline V gene supplies CDR1 ENHRY and CDR2 SYGVKD. Counted from cysteine to phenylalanine, this CDR3 has 16 amino acids. The read is trimmed to its CDR3 DNA, 48 bases read in frame from base 1. To sequence the TCRbeta CDR3 region, genomic DNA was isolated from the sorted cells. The immunoSEQ Assay was used for sequencing of TCRbeta CDR3 regions. TCRdb holds this immuneACCESS table with in-frame rearrangements only. Some clones are missing; in checked studies, unresolved V genes explain under half, and the rest has no known cause. This sample holds roughly 70,000 clones; roughly 80% were observed only once. The ten largest account for around 0.96% of the sample. The trial excluded patients who had a history of autoimmune disease or were on systemic immunosuppression. Peripheral blood for TCR sequencing was collected from all dose cohorts at baseline, on cycle 4 day 1, and on cycle 7 day 1. The samples were taken from a phase I, first-in-human, multicenter, open-label dose-escalation trial of ivuxolimab. Adults with locally advanced or metastatic head and neck squamous cell, hepatocellular, melanoma or renal cell carcinoma were enrolled in the trial. Before TCR sequencing, CD4+ and CD8+ T cells were separately sorted from peripheral blood.

This sample comprised CD4+ or CD8+ T cells sorted from blood, obtained in a trial of the OX40 agonist ivuxolimab. This TCR came from an adult with an advanced solid tumor such as melanoma, head and neck, liver or kidney cancer. The sequence joins TRBV10-3 to TRBJ2-2, and 10 junction bases match TRBD1. The CDR3: CAISPGQGINTGELFF. The DNA sequence reads TGTGCCATCAGCCCGGGACAGGGGATTAACACCGGGGAGCTGTTTTTT.